This paragraph covers one T cell receptor (beta chain) sequence. The CDR3 covers 16 residues. Germline CDR1 reads KGHSH; CDR2 reads LQKENI. V lost 3 bases and J 7 bases, leaving 19 bases between the germline ends. These data are taken from a study of preoperative IRX-2 immunotherapy in early breast cancer. Treatment here: preoperative locoregional IRX-2 cytokine immunotherapy. Samples came from a phase Ib trial of preoperative locoregional IRX-2 cytokine immunotherapy. Generated by immunoSEQ multiplex PCR, the TCRdb table keeps only in-frame clones and is missing some. The sample comprises tens of thousands of clones, about 81% of which are singletons, and less than 1.5% rests with the top ten.

The source was lymph node tissue, collected after IRX-2 immunotherapy. V and J are TRBV18 and TRBJ1-5; no firm D call. The clonotype originates from a human donor with breast cancer. The CDR3 loop is CASSPFPNGKEQPQHF. CDR3 DNA: TGTGCCAGCTCACCTTTTCCGAATGGGAAGGAGCAGCCCCAGCATTTT.